This TCR beta chain emerged from a study of breast tumors, draining lymph nodes, adjacent tissues. Overall study results and limits: Data fit most tumor T cells coming from lymph node, expanding in tumor.

Germline V lookup: CDR1 SGHNT, CDR2 YYREEE (reference sequence). V lost 4 bases and J lost 5, with 16 bases in between. CDR3 length equals 14 residues. This clonotype was detected only once. Antigen: not known. Axillary draining lymph nodes of breast cancer patients supplied the node samples. TCRdb processed the multiplex PCR reads anew with MiXCR; each CDR3 protein has one entry. The sample includes around 230,000 distinct CDR3 sequences, 32% of them seen just once. The chain uses TRBV5-4 and TRBJ2-7; D is possibly TRBD1 (5 bases). The TCR was taken from a female donor with breast cancer. Some clones in this sample may be carry-over from other donors' samples. The sequencing sample was made of axillary lymph node tissue. The CDR3 DNA follows: TGTGCCAGCAGCCTGGTTGGGGCGAGGAACGAGCAGTACTTC. The encoded protein is CASSLVGARNEQYF.